The 32 T cell receptor beta chains given below trace back to one sample, sequenced in a study of blood T cell repertoires in COVID-19 (dated by TCRdb to the early 2020s). The library was prepared using the immunoSEQ multiplex PCR assay. What TCRdb holds here is the immuneACCESS table cut down to in-frame rearrangements. Part of the clones is not present; checked against another copy, under half of the missing clones reflect an unresolved V gene, and the others are unexplained. The sample profile shows 150,000 to 200,000 clones; more than 75% of them were found once. 18% of the sample comes from the top ten. The sample was peripheral blood. The receptors were sampled from a man in his fifties or sixties with active or convalescent COVID-19.

The chain couples TRBV19 to TRBJ2-3; the match to TRBD1 covers 8 bases. Germline V gene lookup returns CDR1 LNHDA and CDR2 SQIVND (reference sequence). The CDR3 spans 14 residues. The V and J ends lost 6 bases and 4 bases, in that order; junction bases with no gene match: 6. The CDR3 DNA follows: TGTGCCAGTAGCACTGGACAGGGAGCAGATACGCAGTATTTT. It is translated as CASSTGQGADTQYF.

This rearrangement joins TRBV4-1 to TRBJ2-5; D gene unclear. Trimming cost V 0 bases and J 6 bases, with 14 bases left between them. The CDR3 has 15 amino acids. Germline V lookup: CDR1 MGHRA, CDR2 YSYEKL. CDR3 DNA sequence: TGCGCCAGCAGCCAAGATCTAATACCCGCGCAGACCCAGTACTTC. Protein product: CASSQDLIPAQTQYF.

V gene TRBV5-1 combines with J gene TRBJ2-7; D uncertain. Between the trimmed V and J ends, which lost 0 bases and 2 bases, there was a span of 12 bases. CDR1 SGHRS and CDR2 YFSETQ come from the germline V gene. This CDR3 has 15 amino acids. CDR3 in amino acids: CASSLDQATTYEQYF. CDR3 nucleotides: TGCGCCAGCAGCTTGGATCAGGCAACCACCTACGAGCAGTACTTC.

The genes are TRBV5-1 and TRBJ1-1; D is perhaps TRBD1 (6 bases). Between the trimmed V and J ends, which lost 1 base and 2 bases, there was a span of 9 bases. This CDR3 has 14 amino acids. Germline V lookup: CDR1 SGHRS, CDR2 YFSETQ. CDR3 sequence (DNA): TGCGCCAGCAGCTTGTGGACAGTTAACACTGAAGCTTTCTTT. As protein: CASSLWTVNTEAFF. Full variable domain (remainder filled in from reference TRBV5-1 and TRBJ1-1): KAGVTQTPRYLIKTRGQQVTLSCSPISGHRSVSWYQQTPGQGLQFLFEYFSETQRNKGNFPGRFSGRQFSNSRSEMNVSTLELGDSALYLCASSLWTVNTEAFFGQGTRLTVV.

V usage is TRBV4-1 and J usage is TRBJ2-2; 10 nucleotides match TRBD2. In germline, CDR1 is MGHRA, CDR2 YSYEKL. Trimming cost V 4 bases and J 7 bases; bases outside gene matches: 9. The CDR3 extends over 16 amino acids. CDR3 region: CASSLSGGARIGELFF. The CDR3 DNA reads TGCGCCAGCAGCCTAAGCGGGGGGGCACGCATCGGGGAGCTGTTTTTT.

The chain links TRBV10-2 to TRBJ1-1, with 7 bases that match TRBD1. Losses at the gene ends were 8 bases for V and 3 bases for J; bases not matched to a gene: 15. Germline V gives CDR1 WSHSY, CDR2 SAAADI. The CDR3 runs to 16 residues. The CDR3 bases are TGCGCCAGCGTCATCGCGACAGGGAGTAGGGACACTGAAGCTTTCTTT. Its protein is CASVIATGSRDTEAFF.

The chain links TRBV11-3 to TRBJ2-1; TRBD2 aligns across 8 bases. The V gene's germline CDR1 is SGHNT and CDR2 YENEEA. There are 15 residues in the CDR3. Trimming at V came to 2 bases and at J to 2 bases, leaving 2 bases not matched to a gene. The CDR3 nucleotides are TGTGCCAGCAGCTTAACGGGAGGGCCCTACAATGAGCAGTTCTTC. The encoded protein is CASSLTGGPYNEQFF.

This CDR3 is CASRVDRAGNTIYF. DNA of the CDR3: TGTGCCAGCAGGGTGGACAGGGCTGGAAACACCATATATTTT. The chain carries TRBV6-5 and TRBJ1-3; 8 positions match TRBD1. J lost 2 bases, V lost 6 bases, and 3 bases had no gene match. The CDR3 consists of 14 residues. From germline, CDR1 is MNHEY and CDR2 SVGAGI.

The chain links TRBV18 to TRBJ2-7; 9 nucleotides match TRBD2. The CDR3 totals 14 residues. The germline gives CDR1 KGHSH, CDR2 LQKENI. The ends lost 4 bases at V and 3 bases at J; junction bases unmatched: 4. The CDR3 sequence is CASSRGRGDYEQYF. The CDR3 nucleotides are TGTGCCAGCTCACGCGGGAGGGGAGACTACGAGCAGTACTTC.

The chain combines TRBV6-2 or TRBV6-3 with TRBJ1-2; D gene uncertain. This CDR3 spans 13 amino acids. Germline-derived CDR1 and CDR2 are MNHEY and SVGEGT. V shed 6 bases and J shed 4 bases, with 12 bases lying between them. The DNA of the CDR3 is TGTGCCAGCAGCCCCGCGGGGTTCTATGGCTACACCTTC. This sequence encodes CASSPAGFYGYTF.

The chain links TRBV24-1 to TRBJ1-2; possibly TRBD1 for D (6 bases). This CDR3 region has 12 residues. V dropped 4 bases and J dropped 8 bases, with 10 bases sitting between them. Germline V gene data show CDR1 as KGHDR and CDR2 as SFDVKD. The CDR3 region has the DNA TGTGCCACCAGTGAAACAGGGTTCGGCTACACCTTC. Translation: CATSETGFGYTF.

The V and J genes are TRBV11-3 and TRBJ2-1; 9 bases align to TRBD1. Germline V gene data show CDR1 as SGHNT and CDR2 as YENEEA. V shed 5 bases, J shed 4 bases, and the junction held 3 bases outside the gene matches. The CDR3 is made up of 14 amino acids. The DNA for the CDR3 is TGTGCCAGCAGCACGGGACAGGGATACAATGAGCAGTTCTTC. Its translation is CASSTGQGYNEQFF.

V gene TRBV10-3 combines with J gene TRBJ1-2; the D gene is possibly TRBD1 (5 bases). V dropped 0 bases and J dropped 7 bases, with 12 bases sitting between them. The germline V gene encodes CDR1 ENHRY and CDR2 SYGVKD. This CDR3 region has 14 residues. CDR3 residues: CAISESVGVSGYTF. Here the CDR3 DNA reads TGTGCCATCAGTGAGTCTGTAGGGGTTAGTGGCTACACCTTC.

The gene calls are TRBV19 and TRBJ2-1; weak D call: TRBD2 (5 bases). The germline V gene has CDR1 LNHDA and CDR2 SQIVND (reference sequence). This CDR3 has 17 residues. V dropped 6 bases and J dropped 0 bases, with 18 bases sitting between them. In nucleotides, the CDR3 is TGTGCCAGTAGCCCTAGTCGAGGGCCCCTCTCCTACAATGAGCAGTTCTTC. This codes for CASSPSRGPLSYNEQFF.

The rearrangement joins TRBV19 to TRBJ1-5; the D is unclear. The CDR3 spans 17 residues. V was pared by 3 bases and J by 0 bases, with 15 bases between. Germline lookup yields CDR1 LNHDA and CDR2 SQIVND (reference sequence). In DNA form, the CDR3 reads TGTGCCAGTAGTATCGGAGACCGGCACTTTAGCAATCAGCCCCAGCATTTT. Protein sequence: CASSIGDRHFSNQPQHF.

The V gene is TRBV10-3, the J gene TRBJ1-1, with 7 positions matching TRBD1. Germline CDR1 and CDR2: ENHRY and SYGVKD. This CDR3 has 13 amino acids. After removal of 9 bases from V and 2 bases from J, the junction contained 6 bases not matched to a gene. The CDR3 region is CAIGQERNTEAFF. The CDR3 DNA is TGTGCCATAGGACAGGAGCGAAACACTGAAGCTTTCTTT.

This rearrangement joins TRBV10-2 to TRBJ2-1, with 8 positions matching TRBD2. In germline, CDR1 is WSHSY, CDR2 SAAADI. The CDR3 covers 18 residues. V trimming: 4 bases; J trimming: 0 bases; junction bases outside the gene matches: 11. The DNA for the CDR3 is TGCGCCAGCAGTGTTGGTAGCGGGGTTCCCCTCTCCTACAATGAGCAGTTCTTC. As protein: CASSVGSGVPLSYNEQFF.

This chain's CDR3 is CASRDGQPNTGELFF. The DNA for the CDR3 is TGCGCCAGCAGGGATGGACAGCCGAACACCGGGGAGCTGTTTTTT. The chain combines TRBV10-1 with TRBJ2-2; TRBD1 might be the D (6 bases). Trimming took off 6 bases at V and 0 bases at J, with 11 bases between the two ends. This CDR3 has 15 amino acids. In germline, CDR1 is WNHNN, CDR2 SYGVQD (reference sequence).

V is TRBV2 and J is TRBJ2-7; TRBD2 aligns across 8 bases. Germline values: CDR1 SNHLY, CDR2 FYNNEI. With V trimmed by 5 bases and J by 0 bases, 6 bases remained unmatched. The CDR3 length is 15 residues. CDR3 loop: CASSRRLALSYEQYF. For the CDR3, the DNA is TGTGCCAGCAGTCGAAGACTAGCGCTCTCCTACGAGCAGTACTTC. Combining the CDR3 with reference TRBV2 and TRBJ2-7 gives the whole variable domain EPEVTQTPSHQVTQMGQEVILRCVPISNHLYFYWYRQILGQKVEFLVSFYNNEISEKSEIFDDQFSVERPDGSNFTLKIRSTKLEDSAMYFCASSRRLALSYEQYFGPGTRLTVT.

The chain employs TRBV12-3 or TRBV12-4 and TRBJ1-1; D possibly corresponds to TRBD1 (6 bases). V lost 6 bases and J 7 bases, leaving 15 bases between the germline ends. The CDR3 has 13 amino acids. In DNA, the CDR3 is TGTGCCAGCAGCCGGGAGGGGGGCCTTGAAGCTTTCTTT. Translated: CASSREGGLEAFF.

This chain connects TRBV5-4 to TRBJ2-3, with TRBD1 as a possible D gene (5 bases). V lost 0 bases, J lost 4 bases, and 9 bases lay in between. CDR1 is SGHNT and CDR2 is YYREEE in the germline V gene (reference sequence). This CDR3 has 14 residues. CDR3 protein: CASSLGQGPDTQYF. The CDR3 coding sequence is TGTGCCAGCAGCTTGGGGCAGGGTCCAGATACGCAGTATTTT.

The V gene is TRBV19, the J gene TRBJ1-1; no firm D call. V shed 1 base and J shed 10 bases, with 7 bases lying between them. Germline V lookup: CDR1 LNHDA, CDR2 SQIVND (reference sequence). The CDR3 spans 11 residues. The CDR3 sequence: CASSIGPVAFF. As DNA, the CDR3 is TGTGCCAGTAGTATAGGGCCCGTAGCTTTCTTT.

This chain links TRBV19 with TRBJ2-6, with 8 nucleotides matching TRBD1. After removal of 4 bases from V and 2 bases from J, the junction contained 10 bases not matched to a gene. Germline V CDR1 and CDR2: LNHDA, SQIVND (reference sequence). The CDR3 is 18 amino acids. CDR3 region: CASSSESRGLAGANVLTF. Written as DNA, the CDR3 is TGTGCCAGTAGTAGCGAATCCAGGGGGCTTGCTGGGGCCAACGTCCTGACTTTC.

V and J are TRBV7-2 and TRBJ1-3; 9 bases match TRBD1. V shed 5 bases and J 3 bases; nucleotides not matched to a gene: 14. Germline V gives CDR1 SGHTA, CDR2 FQGNSA. The length of the CDR3 is 18 residues. CDR3 in amino acids: CASSGRGQQGARGNTIYF. CDR3 coding DNA: TGTGCCAGCAGCGGACGGGGGCAACAGGGGGCGCGTGGAAACACCATATATTTT.

This chain connects TRBV27 to TRBJ1-1; 11 bases agree with TRBD1. Trimming at V came to 3 bases and at J to 0 bases, leaving 6 bases not matched to a gene. The germline gives CDR1 MNHEY, CDR2 SMNVEV (reference sequence). The CDR3 has 17 residues. This chain's CDR3 is CASSFLRDRGVNTEAFF. The CDR3 region has the DNA TGTGCCAGCAGTTTCCTCCGGGACAGGGGGGTGAACACTGAAGCTTTCTTT.

This chain links TRBV7-2 with TRBJ2-6; possibly TRBD1 for D (6 bases). V dropped 1 base and J dropped 0 bases, with 13 bases sitting between them. The germline V gene has CDR1 SGHTA and CDR2 FQGNSA. This CDR3 region has 18 residues. CDR3 sequence (DNA): TGTGCCAGCAGCTTAGACGGACAGCTCTTCTCTGGGGCCAACGTCCTGACTTTC. Translation gives CASSLDGQLFSGANVLTF.

The chain combines TRBV4-1 with TRBJ2-7; TRBD2 is a possible D gene (5 bases). Trimming pared 3 bases from V and 2 bases from J, leaving 14 bases between. This CDR3 has 15 residues. The germline V gene encodes CDR1 MGHRA and CDR2 YSYEKL. The CDR3, as DNA: TGCGCCAGCAGCCAGGGTGGACTGGAGCCCTACGAGCAGTACTTC. Its protein product is CASSQGGLEPYEQYF.

V usage is TRBV9 and J usage is TRBJ1-1; D is perhaps TRBD1 (5 bases). Trimming pared 4 bases from V and 1 base from J, leaving 8 bases between. The CDR3 has 13 residues. Germline CDR1 and CDR2: SGDLS and YYNGEE. CDR3 protein: CASSQGPNTEAFF. The CDR3 nucleotides read TGTGCCAGCAGCCAGGGCCCGAACACTGAAGCTTTCTTT.

The V call is TRBV29-1, the J call TRBJ2-5, with TRBD1 matching 7 bases. The germline V gene encodes CDR1 SQVTM and CDR2 ANQGSEA. J was trimmed by 2 bases and V by 4 bases; bases with no gene match: 4. This CDR3 is built from 13 residues. The CDR3 DNA reads as TGCAGCGTTGTGCGGACAGGACAAGAGACCCAGTACTTC. Translated: CSVVRTGQETQYF.

The gene calls are TRBV19 and TRBJ2-7; 10 nucleotides align to TRBD1. J lost 2 bases, V lost 3 bases, and 4 bases had no gene match. The CDR3 runs 15 residues. Germline V CDR1 and CDR2: LNHDA, SQIVND (reference sequence). In DNA form, the CDR3 reads TGTGCCAGTAGTATGAGAGGACAGGGGGCCTACGAGCAGTACTTC. This encodes CASSMRGQGAYEQYF.

V and J are TRBV6-1 and TRBJ2-7, with D perhaps matching TRBD1 (6 bases). V was trimmed by 1 base and J by 6 bases, leaving 10 bases between them. Germline CDR1 and CDR2: MNHNS and SASEGT. The CDR3 length is 13 residues. In nucleotides, the CDR3 is TGTGCCAGCAGTGAAGGGACAGCTTCCGAGCAGTACTTC. Amino acid sequence: CASSEGTASEQYF.

This chain uses TRBV5-1 with TRBJ2-7; TRBD1 might be the D (7 bases). Germline values: CDR1 SGHRS, CDR2 YFSETQ. With 1 base removed from V and 2 bases from J, the gap between germline ends came to 13 bases. CDR3 length: 15 amino acids. The CDR3 spells CASSLLPGGTYEQYF. The CDR3 DNA sequence: TGCGCCAGCAGCTTGTTACCAGGGGGGACCTACGAGCAGTACTTC. Full variable domain (outside the CDR3, taken from reference TRBV5-1 and TRBJ2-7): KAGVTQTPRYLIKTRGQQVTLSCSPISGHRSVSWYQQTPGQGLQFLFEYFSETQRNKGNFPGRFSGRQFSNSRSEMNVSTLELGDSALYLCASSLLPGGTYEQYFGPGTRLTVT.